This TCR beta chain originates from a study of blood T cell repertoires in COVID-19. The overall study: Acute and convalescent COVID-19 specimens originated in the United States, Italy and Spain. In each case, the material was cDNA or gDNA derived from T cells, B-cell-depleted T cells, or PBMCs.

Authors' data handling: Nucleated cell counts were estimated from reference gene primer amplification. Sequencing used immunoSEQ multiplex PCR; TCRdb keeps in-frame clones, though not all of them. From that table come the V and J calls and clone size; the DNA was used to work out D and trimming. Among some 260,000 clones listed, just over 85% were seen once. With 4 bases clipped from V and 1 base from J, the junction kept 6 bases outside the gene matches. This CDR3 spans 15 amino acids. Germline V lookup: CDR1 SGHRS, CDR2 YFSETQ. Sequencing input: peripheral blood. The sequence came from a man aged 80 or over with acute or convalescent COVID-19. The V call is TRBV5-1, the J call TRBJ2-7; 9 bases line up with TRBD1. CDR3 coding DNA: TGCGCCAGCAGCCCGTCGGGACAGGGTTCCTACGAGCAGTACTTC. Protein: CASSPSGQGSYEQYF.